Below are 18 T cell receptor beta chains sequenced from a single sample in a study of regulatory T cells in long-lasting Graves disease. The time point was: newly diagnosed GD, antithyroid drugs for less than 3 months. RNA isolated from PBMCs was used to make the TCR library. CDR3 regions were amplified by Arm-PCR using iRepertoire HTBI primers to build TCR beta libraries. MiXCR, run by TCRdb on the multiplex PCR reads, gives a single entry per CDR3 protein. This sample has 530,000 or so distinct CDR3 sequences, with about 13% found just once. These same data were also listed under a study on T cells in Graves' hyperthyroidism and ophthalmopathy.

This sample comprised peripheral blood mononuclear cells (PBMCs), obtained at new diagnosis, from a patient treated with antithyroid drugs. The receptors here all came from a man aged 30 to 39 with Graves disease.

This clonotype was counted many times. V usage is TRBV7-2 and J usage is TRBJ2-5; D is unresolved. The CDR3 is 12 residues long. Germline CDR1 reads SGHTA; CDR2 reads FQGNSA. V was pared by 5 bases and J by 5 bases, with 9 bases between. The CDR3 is CASSRVGETQYF. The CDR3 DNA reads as TGTGCCAGCAGCCGAGTAGGGGAGACCCAGTACTTC.

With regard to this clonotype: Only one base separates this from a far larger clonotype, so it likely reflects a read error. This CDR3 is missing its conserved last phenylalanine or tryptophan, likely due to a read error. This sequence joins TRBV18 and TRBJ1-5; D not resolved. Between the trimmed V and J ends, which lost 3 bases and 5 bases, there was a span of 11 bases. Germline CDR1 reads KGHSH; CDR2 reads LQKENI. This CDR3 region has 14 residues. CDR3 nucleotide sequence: TGTGCCAGCTCACCCCCGGGCGGAGATCAGCCCCAGCATCTT. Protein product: CASSPPGGDQPQHL.

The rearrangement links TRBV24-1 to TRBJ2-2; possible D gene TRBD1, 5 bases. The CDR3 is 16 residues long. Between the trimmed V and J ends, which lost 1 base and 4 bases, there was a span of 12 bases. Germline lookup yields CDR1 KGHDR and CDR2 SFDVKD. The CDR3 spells CATSDFRGQGTGELFF. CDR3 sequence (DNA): TGTGCCACCAGTGATTTTAGGGGTCAGGGCACCGGGGAGCTGTTTTTT.

The CDR3 DNA reads as TGTGCCAGCAGGCAGGGTTATGGAAACACCATATATTTT. It encodes CASRQGYGNTIYF. The V and J genes are TRBV12-3 or TRBV12-4 and TRBJ1-3; TRBD1 might be the D (5 bases). Trimming left V 6 bases short and J 3 bases short, with 9 bases between. The CDR3 is 13 residues long.

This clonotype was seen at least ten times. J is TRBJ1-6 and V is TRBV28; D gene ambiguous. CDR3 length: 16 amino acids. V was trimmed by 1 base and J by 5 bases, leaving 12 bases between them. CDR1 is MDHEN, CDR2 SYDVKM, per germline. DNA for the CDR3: TGTGCCAGCAGTTTATACCTGAACACTAATAATTCACCCCTCCACTTT. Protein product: CASSLYLNTNNSPLHF.

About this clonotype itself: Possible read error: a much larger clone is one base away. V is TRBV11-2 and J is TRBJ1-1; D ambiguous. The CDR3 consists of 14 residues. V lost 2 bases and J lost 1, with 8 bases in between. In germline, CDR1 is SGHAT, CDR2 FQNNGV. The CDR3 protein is CASSLSVGNTEAFF. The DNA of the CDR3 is TGTGCCAGCAGCTTATCTGTGGGGAACACTGAAGCTTTCTTT.

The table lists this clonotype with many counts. As DNA, the CDR3 is TGTGCCAGCAGTACCCTTCACAGGGGCATGGTTTCGAACACTGAAGCTTTCTTT. Encoded protein: CASSTLHRGMVSNTEAFF. This rearrangement joins TRBV6-1 to TRBJ1-1, with 7 bases lining up with TRBD1. The CDR3 has 18 residues. Germline-derived CDR1 and CDR2 are MNHNS and SASEGT. The junction had 16 bases not matched to a gene; V was cut back by 5 bases and J by 1 base.

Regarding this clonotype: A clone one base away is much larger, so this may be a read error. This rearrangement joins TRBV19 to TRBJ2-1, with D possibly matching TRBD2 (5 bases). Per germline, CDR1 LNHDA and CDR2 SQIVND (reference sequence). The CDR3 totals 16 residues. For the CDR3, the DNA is TGTGCCAGTAGTCCCACAGTAGCGTTGTCCTACAATGATCAGTTCTTC. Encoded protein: CASSPTVALSYNDQFF. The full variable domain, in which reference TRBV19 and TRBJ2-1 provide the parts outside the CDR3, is DGGITQSPKYLFRKEGQNVTLSCEQNLNHDAMYWYRQDPGQGLRLIYYSQIVNDFQKGDIAEGYSVSREKKESFPLTVTSAQKNPTAFYLCASSPTVALSYNDQFFGPGTRLTVL.

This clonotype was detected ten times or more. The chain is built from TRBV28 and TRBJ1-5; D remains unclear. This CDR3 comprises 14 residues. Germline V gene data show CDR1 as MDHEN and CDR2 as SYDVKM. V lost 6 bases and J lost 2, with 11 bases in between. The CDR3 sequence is CASRTKRGNQPQHF. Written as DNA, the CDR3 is TGTGCCAGCAGAACGAAGCGGGGCAATCAGCCCCAGCATTTT.

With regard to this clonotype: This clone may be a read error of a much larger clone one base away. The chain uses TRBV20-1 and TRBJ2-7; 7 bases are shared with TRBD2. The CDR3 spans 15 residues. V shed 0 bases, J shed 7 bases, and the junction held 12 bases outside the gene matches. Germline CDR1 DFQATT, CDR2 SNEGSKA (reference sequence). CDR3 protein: CSARDEPGGWNEQYF. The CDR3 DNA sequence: TGCAGTGCTAGAGATGAGCCGGGAGGATGGAATGAGCAGTACTTC.

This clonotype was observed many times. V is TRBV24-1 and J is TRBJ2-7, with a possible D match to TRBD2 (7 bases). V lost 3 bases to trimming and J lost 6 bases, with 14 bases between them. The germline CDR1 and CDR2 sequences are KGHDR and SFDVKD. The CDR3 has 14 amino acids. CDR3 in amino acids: CATSDPYREGEQYF. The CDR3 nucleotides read TGTGCCACCAGTGATCCCTACAGGGAGGGCGAGCAGTACTTC.

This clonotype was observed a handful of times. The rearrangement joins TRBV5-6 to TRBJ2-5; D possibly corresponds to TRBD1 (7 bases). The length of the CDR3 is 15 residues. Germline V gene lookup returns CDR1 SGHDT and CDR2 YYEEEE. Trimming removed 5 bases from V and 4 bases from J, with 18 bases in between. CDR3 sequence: CASSPGQGGRETQYF. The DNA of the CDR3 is TGTGCCAGCAGTCCGGGGCAGGGGGGACGAGAGACCCAGTACTTC.

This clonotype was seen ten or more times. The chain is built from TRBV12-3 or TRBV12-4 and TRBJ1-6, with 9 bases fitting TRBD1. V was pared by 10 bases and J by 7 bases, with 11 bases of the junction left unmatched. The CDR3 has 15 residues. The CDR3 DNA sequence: TGTGCCACGAAAAGGGGGACAGGGTTGAATTCACCCCTCCACTTT. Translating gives CATKRGTGLNSPLHF.

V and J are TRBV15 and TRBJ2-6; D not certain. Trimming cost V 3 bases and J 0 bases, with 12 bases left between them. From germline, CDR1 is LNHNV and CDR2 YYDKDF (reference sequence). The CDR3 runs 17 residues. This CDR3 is CATSRGFQYSGANVLTF. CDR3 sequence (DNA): TGTGCCACCAGCAGGGGGTTCCAGTACTCTGGGGCCAACGTCCTGACTTTC.

This CDR3 is CSAGGGGAETQYF. CDR3 bases: TGCAGTGCTGGTGGGGGAGGGGCCGAGACCCAGTACTTC. V and J are TRBV20-1 and TRBJ2-5; 7 bases agree with TRBD2. The J segment lost 5 bases and the V segment lost 5 bases, leaving 8 bases of the junction unmatched. This CDR3 contains 13 residues. Germline V gene sequence: CDR1 DFQATT, CDR2 SNEGSKA (reference sequence).

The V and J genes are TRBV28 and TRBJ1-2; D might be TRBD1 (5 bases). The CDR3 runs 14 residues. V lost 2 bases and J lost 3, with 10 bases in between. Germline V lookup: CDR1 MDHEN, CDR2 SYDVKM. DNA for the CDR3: TGTGCCAGCAGTTTACTGTGGGGGGACTATGGCTACACCTTC. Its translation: CASSLLWGDYGYTF.

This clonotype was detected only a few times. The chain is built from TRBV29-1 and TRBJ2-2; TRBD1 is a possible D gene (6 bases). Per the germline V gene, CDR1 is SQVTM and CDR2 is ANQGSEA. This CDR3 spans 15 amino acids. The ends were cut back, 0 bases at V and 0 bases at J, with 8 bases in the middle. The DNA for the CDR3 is TGCAGCGTTGAAGAACAGGGCGCGAACACCGGGGAGCTGTTTTTT. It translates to CSVEEQGANTGELFF.

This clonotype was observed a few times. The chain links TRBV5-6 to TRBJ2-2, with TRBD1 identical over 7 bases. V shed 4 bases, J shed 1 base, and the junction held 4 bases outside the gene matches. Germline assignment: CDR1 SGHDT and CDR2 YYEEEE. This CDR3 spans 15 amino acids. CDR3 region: CASSMTGRNTGELFF. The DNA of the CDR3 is TGTGCCAGCAGCATGACAGGGAGGAACACCGGGGAGCTGTTTTTT.